Below are 8 T cell receptor beta chains sequenced from a single sample in a study of blood T cell repertoires in COVID-19. Sequenced by immunoSEQ multiplex PCR; TCRdb stores in-frame clones only, minus some. Of around 190,000 clones listed, 65% to 90% are singletons. The sequencing sample was made of peripheral blood. The receptors shown here come from a human donor in a cohort sampled during active COVID-19.

This chain connects TRBV19 to TRBJ2-7; 12 nucleotides line up with TRBD2. This CDR3 contains 14 residues. Germline CDR1 reads LNHDA; CDR2 reads SQIVND (reference sequence). V shed 9 bases, J shed 2 bases, and the junction held 5 bases outside the gene matches. CDR3 DNA: TGTGCCAGCTGTAGGACTAGCGGGACCTACGAGCAGTACTTC. This translates into CASCRTSGTYEQYF.

The rearrangement uses TRBV5-1 and TRBJ2-7; D may be TRBD2 (6 bases). There are 17 residues in the CDR3. Looked up from germline, CDR1 is SGHRS and CDR2 is YFSETQ. The V end lost 2 bases, the J end lost 3 bases, and 21 bases lay between the germline ends. CDR3 DNA sequence: TGCGCCAGCAGCTTTTGGCCACCTAGCGATATCGTCTACGAGCAGTACTTC. It specifies CASSFWPPSDIVYEQYF. The complete variable domain, with remaining parts taken from reference TRBV5-1 and TRBJ2-7, reads KAGVTQTPRYLIKTRGQQVTLSCSPISGHRSVSWYQQTPGQGLQFLFEYFSETQRNKGNFPGRFSGRQFSNSRSEMNVSTLELGDSALYLCASSFWPPSDIVYEQYFGPGTRLTVT.

This clone showed up just once. This chain uses TRBV6-5 with TRBJ1-3, with D maybe TRBD1 (5 bases). CDR3 length: 15 residues. Trimming took off 7 bases at V and 2 bases at J, with 15 bases between the two ends. Germline CDR1 MNHEY, CDR2 SVGAGI. The CDR3 bases are TGTGCCAGCACGCTTCAGGGTCCCACTGGAAACACCATATATTTT. It yields the protein CASTLQGPTGNTIYF.

This clone was detected only once. The chain recombines TRBV4-1 with TRBJ1-4, with D unresolved. This CDR3 comprises 14 residues. V lost 4 bases to trimming and J lost 4 bases, with 10 bases between them. Germline-derived CDR1 and CDR2 are MGHRA and YSYEKL. This chain's CDR3 is CASSRTLSNEKLFF. The DNA for the CDR3 is TGCGCCAGCAGCCGTACCCTTAGTAATGAAAAACTGTTTTTT.

About this clone: Other DNA sequences in this sample translate to the same CDR3. V is TRBV27 and J is TRBJ1-5; 9 positions agree with TRBD1. Germline values: CDR1 MNHEY, CDR2 SMNVEV (reference sequence). Losses at the gene ends were 0 bases for V and 1 base for J; bases not matched to a gene: 4. This CDR3 has 17 residues. The CDR3 region is CASSLSIGQGSNQPQHF. The CDR3 DNA is TGTGCCAGCAGTTTATCAATCGGACAGGGGAGCAATCAGCCCCAGCATTTT.

The chain recombines TRBV7-9 with TRBJ1-5; D gene uncertain. The ends were cut back, 0 bases at V and 0 bases at J, with 15 bases in the middle. The CDR3 runs to 18 residues. The germline V gene encodes CDR1 SEHNR and CDR2 FQNEAQ (reference sequence). This CDR3 is CASSLADHQRYSNQPQHF. The CDR3, as DNA: TGTGCCAGCAGCTTAGCGGATCACCAGCGTTATAGCAATCAGCCCCAGCATTTT.

The J gene is TRBJ2-3, the V gene TRBV2, with 9 bases aligning to TRBD1. The CDR3 extends over 13 amino acids. Trimming cost V 6 bases and J 5 bases; bases outside gene matches: 3. Germline lookup yields CDR1 SNHLY and CDR2 FYNNEI. This CDR3 is CASRQGAGDTQYF. The CDR3 bases are TGTGCCAGCAGACAGGGGGCCGGAGATACGCAGTATTTT.

The CDR3 DNA follows: TGTGCCAGCAGCCCCCGGACTAGCGGAAAGCGAATCTACAATGAGCAGTTCTTC. Its translation is CASSPRTSGKRIYNEQFF. V gene TRBV9 combines with J gene TRBJ2-1, with 10 positions matching TRBD2. The germline CDR1 and CDR2 sequences are SGDLS and YYNGEE. Trimming at V came to 4 bases and at J to 3 bases, leaving 13 bases not matched to a gene. This CDR3 region has 18 residues. The full variable domain, with the rest looked up from reference TRBV9 and TRBJ2-1, is DSGVTQTPKHLITATGQRVTLRCSPRSGDLSVYWYQQSLDQGLQFLIQYYNGEERAKGNILERFSAQQFPDLHSELNLSSLELGDSALYFCASSPRTSGKRIYNEQFFGPGTRLTVL.